Listed below are T cell receptor beta chains from one sample, sequenced in a study of CDR3 diversity in severe acne. MiXCR was run by TCRdb on the PCR reads, yielding one entry per CDR3 protein. The data show about 84,000 distinct CDR3 sequences, under 60% seen once. The sequenced sample consisted of blood. The source is a male donor in good health, without acne. Each CDR3 is given with its conserved first and last residue. The order of the fields is D gene, V gene, CDR3 protein. D genes are given only for firm matches.

>-|TRBV7-9
CASNSNYGYTF
>TRBD2|TRBV6-4
CASSGGTSGYNEQFF
>-|TRBV20-1
CSARGQIAPHEQYF
>-|TRBV9
CASSFGQKGGYTF
>TRBD1|TRBV7-3
CASSLGQGRTEAFF
>TRBD1|TRBV20-1
CSATGQGAKAAKNIQYF
>TRBD1|TRBV5-4
CASSFQGAGEQYF
>-|TRBV7-2
CASSAGASPTQYF
>TRBD2|TRBV10-3
CAISESVAGQQAIYNEQFF
>-|TRBV20-1
CSAGGSGTETSYEQYF
>-|TRBV12-5
CASGGSYEQYF
>TRBD2|TRBV20-1
CSANLLAGVQGDTQYF
>TRBD1|TRBV10-3
CAISESIGQGGYTF
>-|TRBV10-3
CAISDEETQYF
>-|TRBV12-3/TRBV12-4
CASSFLTSGYTF
>TRBD1|TRBV6-5
CASSQTGGFQPQHF
>-|TRBV20-1
CSARDTRAGGYTF
>-|TRBV7-9
CASSLNGQNTEAFF
>-|TRBV20-1
CSARPGPKNTEAFTDTQYF
>TRBD1|TRBV2
CTSSVVGQGTDTQYF
>TRBD1|TRBV7-9
CASSRDRLETQYF
>-|TRBV7-9
CASSLGTDGTQYF
>TRBD1|TRBV28
CASRTGYETQYF
>-|TRBV2
CASTGGEAFF
>-|TRBV11-1
CASSSSWGGSTGELFF
>TRBD1|TRBV28
CASTPETGVMGYTF
>-|TRBV10-3
CATRQHETEAFF
>-|TRBV6-1
CASSEAPGLGETQYF
>TRBD2|TRBV10-1
CASSAGEEQFF